The present T cell receptor beta chain was sequenced within a study of shared clonotypes between healthy human individuals (dated by TCRdb to about 2020). Background on the whole study: The cohort comprised two women and a few men aged 18 to 49 years. Between about 0.94 and 8.9 billion PBMCs per donor were obtained by leukapheresis. For each donor, CD4 naive and CD4 memory were each run on three plates, CD8 naive on two plates, and CD8 memory on one plate. To increase sequencing depth and limit assay-specific biases, different laboratories used diverse techniques to prepare libraries and sequence TCR repertoires. To estimate repertoire size and how much clonotypes are shared between individuals, the study performed deep sequencing of blood TCR repertoires from roughly five healthy adults.

A distance of 11 bases separates the germline ends of V and J, which lose 2 bases and 3 bases respectively. CDR1 MNHNY and CDR2 SVGAGI were looked up in the germline V gene (reference sequence). The CDR3 sequence holds 15 residues, the cysteine and phenylalanine included. Just CDR3 DNA is preserved here, 45 bases in frame from base 1. TCR CDR3 regions were amplified from genomic DNA by multiplex PCR using the deep immunoSEQ assay. Extracted genomic DNA from each cell subset was spread evenly across all wells of several immunoSEQ 96-well plates, with each plate serving as a replicate. For sorted subsets, 200 ng of genomic DNA, equivalent to some 30,000 T cell genomes, went into each replicate PCR. The purified libraries were quantified using a Qubit 3.0 fluorometer, sized with a Bioanalyzer 2100, and then quantified again using the KAPA Library Quantification kit. Every immunoSEQ 96-well plate was sequenced on a dedicated single-read 150-cycle Illumina NextSeq 550 flow cell. For the original study's pipeline: Because the immunoSEQ output included only junctional sequences and no quality scores, the filtering could not be the same as the filtering used for full-length reads. Sequences were annotated with PyIR, a Python wrapper for IgBLAST v1.9, using IMGT germline references to assign V/J genes and CDR3. Reads were filtered out if the reads had weak V/J assignments (E-value above 1e-6), no CDR3, stop codons, out-of-frame junctions, or ambiguous translated residues. A V3J clonotype was defined by an identical inferred V gene, J gene, and CDR3 amino acid sequence. The percentage overlap between two repertoires was calculated by dividing the number of shared unique clonotypes by the size of the smaller repertoire. RTK rarefaction, the Chao1 estimator, and Recon v2.1 estimates of unobserved clonotypes were used to assess repertoire richness. For all TCRbeta clonotypes obtained by the gDNA method from several donors, generation probabilities were computed with OLGA. The table was pulled from immuneACCESS by TCRdb, which kept in-frame rearrangements only. Such tables lose some clones; where checked, under half of the loss comes from unresolved V genes, and the rest has no known cause. V and J calls plus clone size are reproduced from that table; the DNA served to infer D and trimming. Counted in this sample were about 600,000 clones; roughly 98% of them appeared once. The top ten clones comprise 0.3% of the sample.

Broader findings and caveats from the paper: Sampling was limited to blood, and TCR repertoires in tissue likely differ from TCR repertoires in blood. Larger estimated clonotype richness was generally found for naive subsets than for memory subsets. Incomplete sequencing was indicated by rarefaction of sorted-subset datasets, despite the large sequencing depth. Higher generation probabilities were observed for clonotypes shared by all four sorted-subset donors than for non-shared clonotypes. The genetic and exposure-history diversity represented was limited by the small number of donors. When a handful of donors were compared, the shared fraction of clonotypes was approximately 5% for naive CD4, around 3.6% for naive CD8, more than 2% for memory CD4, and approximately 0.4% for memory CD8. Based on pairwise subsampling, the degree of clonotype sharing among donors was expected to be affected by sequencing depth.

Turning to this clone: This receptor's antigen is unknown. Base qualities are not at hand, and no much larger clone is one base apart.

CD8 naive samples were obtained by positive selection for CCR7 among CD45RO-negative cells, yielding a CD45RA+CCR7+ population from which TemRA cells were excluded. The donors were healthy, HIV-negative adults who had no recently reported acute infections or vaccinations. All donors were Caucasian adults living in Nashville, Tennessee, USA. Blood was obtained by leukapheresis, after which PBMCs were separated by Ficoll-Histopaque density gradient centrifugation and cryopreserved in liquid nitrogen vapor phase. Analytical flow cytometry was used to check the purity and quantity of each magnetically sorted T cell population. Genomic DNA was isolated from each sorted fraction and quantified by UV absorbance on a Nanodrop 2000c.

Rearrangement joined TRBV6-6 to TRBJ2-1; the D gene cannot be resolved reliably. This clonotype originated in a man aged 25 to 40 in good health. Sequencing input: naive CD8+ T cells sorted from blood. This sample's cell subset or site label indicates: CD45RA+CCR7+. The DNA sequence follows: TGTGCCAGCAGTTACCGGGCAGTGCACTACAATGAGCAGTTCTTC. Translated, it gives CASSYRAVHYNEQFF.